Included here is one TCR beta chain sequence, with context. This specimen belongs to a study of blood T cells in healthy people across ages. The use of a sample-barcoded 5' primer and a J-beta primer mix characterized a second PCR of about 7 to 12 cycles. TCRdb re-called the 5' RACE reads through MiXCR, storing one row per CDR3 protein. Here the sample spans some 1,000,000 distinct CDR3 sequences, almost 25% being singletons. The study drew donors from healthy Caucasian individuals in Russia aged roughly 6 to 95. These data were also reused for a study on T cells of mothers and their children. Per that paper: Sample barcodes plus 2-4 random nucleotides came from the M1S primer.

The material sequenced was blood. The source is a girl aged 2 to 9 in good health.

The CDR3 nucleotides are TGCAGCGTTGGAGGTTCAGAGGGGGAGACCCAGTACTTC. Translating gives CSVGGSEGETQYF. The chain uses TRBV29-1 and TRBJ2-1; D might be TRBD1 or TRBD2, each matching 5 bases. With the DNA end fitting TRBJ2-5 better, the J assignment may be wrong. Germline V CDR1 and CDR2: SQVTM, ANQGSEA. The length of the CDR3 is 13 residues.